The 27 T cell receptor beta chains below come from one sample, sequenced in a study of T cell repertoires in cytomegalovirus infection. TCRdb analysed the reads with MiXCR anew, one entry per CDR3 protein. The table includes over 300,000 distinct CDR3 sequences, 9% to 9.5% detected once. Sequencing was carried out using PBMCs. The receptors stem from a human donor in good health (CMV status not recorded). Some clones in this sample may be carry-over from other donors' samples.

This clonotype was counted many times. The gene calls are TRBV7-2 and TRBJ2-7; a possible D gene is TRBD1 (6 bases). The CDR3 has 14 amino acids. Trimming pared 5 bases from V and 4 bases from J, leaving 15 bases between. CDR1 is SGHTA, CDR2 FQGNSA, per germline. The CDR3 sequence is CASSQHRARYEQYF. The CDR3 DNA is TGTGCCAGCAGCCAACACAGGGCTAGGTACGAGCAGTACTTC.

This clonotype was counted at least ten times. The chain carries TRBV7-2 and TRBJ1-2, with 11 bases matching TRBD1. In germline, CDR1 is SGHTA, CDR2 FQGNSA. J gave up 4 bases and V 2 bases, and 6 bases lay outside the gene matches. The CDR3 consists of 16 residues. The CDR3 DNA follows: TGTGCCAGCAGCTTACCCGGACAGGGGGCCGCCTATGGCTACACCTTC. It yields the protein CASSLPGQGAAYGYTF.

The rearrangement uses TRBV10-2 and TRBJ1-5; no reliable D call. The CDR3 contains 14 residues. V lost 0 bases to trimming and J lost 6 bases, with 9 bases between them. Germline CDR1 is WSHSY and CDR2 is SAAADI. In nucleotides, the CDR3 is TGCGCCAGCAGTGAGTCAGATCTAGGTCAGCCCCAGCATTTT. This sequence encodes CASSESDLGQPQHF.

The rearrangement uses TRBV7-6 and TRBJ2-1, with D unclear. This CDR3 is built from 16 residues. Trimming left V 5 bases short and J 9 bases short, with 23 bases between. The germline gives CDR1 SGHVS, CDR2 FNYEAQ. The CDR3 is CASSLSGAGGSVEQFF. CDR3 in DNA: TGTGCCAGCAGCCTCTCTGGCGCAGGTGGGTCAGTTGAGCAGTTCTTC.

V usage is TRBV19 and J usage is TRBJ2-7, with D maybe TRBD1 (6 bases). The germline V and J ends were trimmed by 10 bases and 0 bases, with 10 bases remaining between them. The CDR3 runs to 12 residues. CDR1 and CDR2 from the germline V gene are LNHDA and SQIVND (reference sequence). CDR3 loop: CATRDISYEQYF. CDR3 bases: TGTGCCACCCGGGACATCTCCTACGAGCAGTACTTC. Filled out from reference TRBV19 and TRBJ2-7, the complete variable domain reads DGGITQSPKYLFRKEGQNVTLSCEQNLNHDAMYWYRQDPGQGLRLIYYSQIVNDFQKGDIAEGYSVSREKKESFPLTVTSAQKNPTAFYLCATRDISYEQYFGPGTRLTVT.

About this clonotype: This may be a read error, as it is one base from a much larger clone. V and J are TRBV7-9 and TRBJ2-5, with no clear D. Per the germline V gene, CDR1 is SEHNR and CDR2 is FQNEAQ (reference sequence). CDR3 length: 12 residues. V was clipped by 5 bases and J by 8 bases, with 12 bases between them. The CDR3 nucleotides read TGTGCCAGCAGCGACCACGCAATCACCCAGTACTTC. Translating it yields CASSDHAITQYF.

This chain links TRBV11-2 with TRBJ2-5, with D hard to call. The germline CDR1 and CDR2 sequences are SGHAT and FQNNGV. The length of the CDR3 is 15 residues. Trimming left V 0 bases short and J 1 base short, with 9 bases between. In DNA, the CDR3 is TGTGCCAGCAGCTTAGAGGTCAGCCTCCAAGAGACCCAGTACTTC. Translation gives CASSLEVSLQETQYF.

In this sample, this clonotype turned up a few times. The chain carries TRBV12-3 or TRBV12-4 and TRBJ2-7; 7 bases match TRBD1. CDR3 size: 15 residues. The J segment lost 3 bases and the V segment lost 2 bases, leaving 7 bases of the junction unmatched. CDR3 bases: TGTGCCAGCAGTTTAACTTATGGGACAGACTACGAGCAGTACTTC. This gives the protein CASSLTYGTDYEQYF.

The sample holds many counts of this clonotype. The chain combines TRBV7-2 with TRBJ1-6; D gene ambiguous. The germline CDR1 and CDR2 sequences are SGHTA and FQGNSA. This CDR3 has 16 amino acids. Trimming shortened V by 4 bases and J by 10 bases, and 20 bases separated the two germline ends. The CDR3: CASSSPVLLLGSPLHF. The CDR3 nucleotides read TGTGCCAGCAGCTCTCCGGTTTTACTCTTGGGATCACCCCTCCACTTT.

The V gene is TRBV28, the J gene TRBJ2-6; D possibly corresponds to TRBD1 (6 bases). CDR3 length equals 17 residues. The V gene lost 3 bases and the J gene lost 2 bases, with 14 bases spanning the gap. Germline CDR1 reads MDHEN; CDR2 reads SYDVKM. The CDR3 DNA follows: TGTGCCAGCAGTTTGTATTCTGGGGGCGCTGGGGCCAACGTCCTGACTTTC. It yields the protein CASSLYSGGAGANVLTF. The full variable domain, rest sourced from reference TRBV28 and TRBJ2-6, is DVKVTQSSRYLVKRTGEKVFLECVQDMDHENMFWYRQDPGLGLRLIYFSYDVKMKEKGDIPEGYSVSREKKERFSLILESASTNQTSMYLCASSLYSGGAGANVLTFGAGSRLTVL.

V is TRBV27 and J is TRBJ2-1; 9 nucleotides align to TRBD2. Germline assignment: CDR1 MNHEY and CDR2 SMNVEV (reference sequence). V shed 5 bases, J shed 4 bases, and the junction held 6 bases outside the gene matches. CDR3 length: 15 residues. The CDR3 loop is CASSPSSGVYNEQFF. The CDR3 DNA reads TGTGCCAGCAGTCCATCTAGCGGGGTTTACAATGAGCAGTTCTTC.

As to this clonotype: A much larger clone lies one base from this, so it may be a read error. This rearrangement joins TRBV6-6 to TRBJ1-6; 8 nucleotides align to TRBD1. Unmatched junction bases numbered 9, after V lost 4 bases and J lost 10 bases. Germline V gene data show CDR1 as MNHNY and CDR2 as SVGAGI (reference sequence). The CDR3 spans 15 residues. DNA for the CDR3: TGTGCCAGCAGTTCAAACAGGGGGAAGAAATCACCCCTCCACTTT. This encodes CASSSNRGKKSPLHF.

The chain combines TRBV6-5 with TRBJ1-5; unclear D gene. Germline V gene data show CDR1 as MNHEY and CDR2 as SVGAGI. V was pared by 7 bases and J by 0 bases, with 4 bases between. This CDR3 comprises 12 residues. CDR3 in amino acids: CASKSSNQPQHF. In DNA form, the CDR3 reads TGTGCCAGCAAAAGTAGCAATCAGCCCCAGCATTTT.

This clonotype was seen at least ten times. CDR3 nucleotide sequence: TGTGCCAGCAGCTGGGGGTACACTGAAGCTTTCTTT. Its protein is CASSWGYTEAFF. The chain links TRBV7-9 to TRBJ1-1; perhaps TRBD1 as D (5 bases). The CDR3 consists of 12 residues. In germline, CDR1 is SEHNR, CDR2 FQNEAQ (reference sequence). The germline V and J ends were trimmed by 4 bases and 3 bases, with 6 bases remaining between them.

The chain uses TRBV11-2 and TRBJ2-3, with a possible D match to TRBD2 (6 bases). The V gene lost 4 bases and the J gene lost 2 bases, with 10 bases spanning the gap. The CDR3 has 14 residues. Germline loops: CDR1 SGHAT, CDR2 FQNNGV. The CDR3: CASSSLANTDTQYF. The CDR3 DNA sequence: TGTGCCAGCAGCTCCCTAGCGAACACAGATACGCAGTATTTT.

This clonotype was counted only a few times. The chain recombines TRBV7-9 with TRBJ1-2; D is possibly TRBD1 (6 bases). V lost 4 bases, J lost 6 bases, and 18 bases lay in between. Germline lookup yields CDR1 SEHNR and CDR2 FQNEAQ (reference sequence). This CDR3 spans 15 amino acids. CDR3 protein: CASSSSYRDNHGYTF. The DNA for the CDR3 is TGTGCCAGCAGCTCATCATACAGGGATAATCATGGCTACACCTTC.

This clonotype showed up just a few times. The rearrangement joins TRBV27 to TRBJ2-7; no clear D. Per germline, CDR1 MNHEY and CDR2 SMNVEV (reference sequence). This CDR3 is built from 16 residues. Trimming took 5 bases from V and 3 from J, leaving 20 bases between them. CDR3 residues: CASSPDPTSYYYEQYF. The CDR3 bases are TGTGCCAGCAGTCCCGACCCCACGAGCTACTACTACGAGCAGTACTTC.

This clonotype was picked up many times. V and J are TRBV7-2 and TRBJ1-2; 7 bases fit TRBD1. CDR1 is SGHTA, CDR2 FQGNSA, per germline. The V and J ends lost 6 bases and 8 bases, in that order; junction bases with no gene match: 9. There are 13 residues in the CDR3. In nucleotides, the CDR3 is TGTGCCAGCAGTCTTCTCGGGACAGCCGGCTACACCTTC. Its translation is CASSLLGTAGYTF.

The table lists this clonotype with a few counts. V gene TRBV15 combines with J gene TRBJ1-1; D is ambiguous. CDR3 length: 13 residues. Germline V lookup: CDR1 LNHNV, CDR2 YYDKDF (reference sequence). V was cut by 2 bases and J by 0 bases, with 4 bases left in between. The CDR3 here is CATSRRVNTEAFF. The DNA for the CDR3 is TGTGCCACCAGCAGACGTGTGAACACTGAAGCTTTCTTT.

This clonotype was detected many times. The chain combines TRBV7-2 with TRBJ1-1; tentatively, D is TRBD1 (6 bases). The length of the CDR3 is 15 residues. V lost 1 base and J lost 1, with 10 bases in between. The V gene's germline CDR1 is SGHTA and CDR2 FQGNSA. The chain's CDR3 is CASSLVGGTNTEAFF. In DNA form, the CDR3 reads TGTGCCAGCAGCTTAGTAGGGGGGACGAACACTGAAGCTTTCTTT.

This clonotype has ten or more counts. This chain links TRBV12-3 or TRBV12-4 with TRBJ1-5; TRBD1 is a possible D gene (6 bases). CDR3 length: 15 residues. Trimming took 2 bases from V and 0 from J, leaving 8 bases between them. As DNA, the CDR3 is TGTGCCAGCAGTTTATTGGGACATAGCAATCAGCCCCAGCATTTT. Translated: CASSLLGHSNQPQHF.

This clonotype was seen repeatedly, ten times or more. The J gene is TRBJ1-5, the V gene TRBV7-9, with D tentatively TRBD1 (6 bases). The germline CDR1 and CDR2 sequences are SEHNR and FQNEAQ (reference sequence). This CDR3 is built from 15 residues. Trimming left V 4 bases short and J 4 bases short, with 14 bases between. CDR3 residues: CASSSGGTGNQPQHF. CDR3 DNA: TGTGCCAGCAGCTCTGGTGGAACAGGGAATCAGCCCCAGCATTTT.

In its sample, this clonotype was seen a few times. In nucleotides, the CDR3 is TGTGCCTGGAGTCCACCGGGACTAGCGAAAAATGAGCAGTTCTTC. It yields the protein CAWSPPGLAKNEQFF. The chain has TRBV30 and TRBJ2-1, with 10 nucleotides matching TRBD2. The V gene's germline CDR1 is GTSNPN and CDR2 SVGIG (reference sequence). The CDR3 runs to 15 residues. V gave up 2 bases and J gave up 7 bases; unmatched junction bases: 8.

This chain links TRBV5-1 with TRBJ1-2; 9 bases map to TRBD1. This CDR3 is 15 amino acids long. From germline, CDR1 is SGHRS and CDR2 YFSETQ. The V gene end was trimmed by 2 bases and the J gene end by 4 bases; junction bases not matched to a gene: 6. For the CDR3, the DNA is TGCGCCAGCAGCTTAACCGGGACAGGGAGCTATGGCTACACCTTC. Amino acids: CASSLTGTGSYGYTF.

This clonotype was counted many times. The chain uses TRBV7-8 and TRBJ2-1; 11 bases match TRBD2. This CDR3 region has 17 residues. Germline loops: CDR1 SGHVS, CDR2 FQNEAQ. The trim removed 5 bases at V and 4 bases at J, leaving 10 bases unmatched. This CDR3 reads CASSAHLGLAEYNEQFF. DNA for the CDR3: TGTGCCAGCAGCGCTCATCTGGGACTAGCGGAGTACAATGAGCAGTTCTTC.

This chain joins TRBV7-9 and TRBJ1-5; D may be TRBD1 (6 bases). In germline, CDR1 is SEHNR, CDR2 FQNEAQ (reference sequence). The ends were cut back, 4 bases at V and 9 bases at J, with 10 bases in the middle. The CDR3 is 12 amino acids. CDR3: CASSSGGGPQHF. The CDR3 nucleotides are TGTGCCAGCAGCTCCGGAGGGGGGCCCCAGCATTTT. Together with reference TRBV7-9 and TRBJ1-5, the CDR3 gives the full variable domain: DTGVSQNPRHKITKRGQNVTFRCDPISEHNRLYWYRQTLGQGPEFLTYFQNEAQLEKSRLLSDRFSAERPKGSFSTLEIQRTEQGDSAMYLCASSSGGGPQHFGDGTRLSIL.

This clonotype was seen only a few times. The chain employs TRBV27 and TRBJ1-1; TRBD1 might be the D (5 bases). Germline CDR1 and CDR2: MNHEY and SMNVEV (reference sequence). Between the trimmed V and J ends, which lost 5 bases and 6 bases, there was a span of 13 bases. The CDR3 spans 13 residues. The CDR3 DNA follows: TGTGCCAGCAGTACGGGGCCCGGACCTGAAGCTTTCTTT. Its protein is CASSTGPGPEAFF.